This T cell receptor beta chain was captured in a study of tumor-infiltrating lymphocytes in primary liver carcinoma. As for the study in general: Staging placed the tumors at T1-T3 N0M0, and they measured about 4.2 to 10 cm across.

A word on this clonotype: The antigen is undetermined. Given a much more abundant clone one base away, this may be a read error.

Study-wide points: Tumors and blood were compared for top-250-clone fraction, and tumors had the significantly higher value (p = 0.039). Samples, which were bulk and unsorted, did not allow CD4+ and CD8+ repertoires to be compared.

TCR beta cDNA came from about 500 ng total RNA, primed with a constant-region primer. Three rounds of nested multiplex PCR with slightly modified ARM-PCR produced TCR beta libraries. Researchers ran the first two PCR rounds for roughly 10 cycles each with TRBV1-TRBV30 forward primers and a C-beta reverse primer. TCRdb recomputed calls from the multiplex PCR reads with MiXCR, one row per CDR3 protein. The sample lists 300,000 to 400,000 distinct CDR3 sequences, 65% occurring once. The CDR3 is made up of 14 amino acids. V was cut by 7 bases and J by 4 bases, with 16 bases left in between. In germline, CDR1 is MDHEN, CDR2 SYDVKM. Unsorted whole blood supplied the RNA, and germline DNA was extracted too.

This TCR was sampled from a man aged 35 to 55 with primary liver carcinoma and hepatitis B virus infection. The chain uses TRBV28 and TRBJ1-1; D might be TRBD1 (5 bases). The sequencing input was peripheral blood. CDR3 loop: CASNFAGPGTEAFF. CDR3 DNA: TGTGCCAGCAATTTTGCAGGGCCTGGCACTGAAGCTTTCTTT.